This is a list of T cell receptor beta chains from one sample in a study of identical twins. Each CDR3 protein is one row after TCRdb ran MiXCR on the 5' RACE reads. The sample consists of around 1.7 million distinct CDR3 sequences, more than 30% of them appearing once. Sequenced sample: cord blood. These receptors were collected from a newborn girl in good health. Both conserved end residues are part of each CDR3. Fields, in order: J gene, D gene, clone size, V gene, CDR3 DNA, CDR3 protein. D genes are given only for firm matches. Where a row states a size, it is once, few, many or the class of an expanded clone; other rows omit it.

TRBJ1-5,-,-,TRBV6-6,TGTGCCAGCAGTTACCGGAATCGGGGCCCAATCAATCAGCCCCAGCATTTT,CASSYRNRGPINQPQHF
TRBJ2-7,-,few,TRBV7-9,TGTGCCAGCAGCTTACAGGGGCCAGCCTACGAGCAGTACTTC,CASSLQGPAYEQYF
TRBJ2-7,TRBD1,few,TRBV2,TGTGCCAGCAGTGAAGTCCCGGGACAGGTACTCTACGAGCAGTACTTC,CASSEVPGQVLYEQYF
TRBJ2-3,-,-,TRBV5-1,TGCGCCAGCAGCTGGACAGTCCTCGCAGGTACGCAGTATTTT,CASSWTVLAGTQYF
TRBJ2-7,-,few,TRBV5-1,TGCGCCAGCAGCTTGTTTGCCGGGGCCCAATATTACGAGCAGTACTTC,CASSLFAGAQYYEQYF
TRBJ2-1,TRBD2,-,TRBV7-2,TGTGCCAGCAGCCAACGGTCCACTAGCGGGGTTAGCTCCTACAATGAGCAGTTCTTC,CASSQRSTSGVSSYNEQFF
TRBJ2-1,TRBD2,few,TRBV28,TGTGCCAGCAGAATAGCGGGAGGCGGAAATGAGCAGTTCTTC,CASRIAGGGNEQFF
TRBJ2-7,TRBD1,few,TRBV24-1,TGTGCCACCAGTGATGGGACAGGGGGCGACGAGCAGTACTTC,CATSDGTGGDEQYF
TRBJ2-7,TRBD2,-,TRBV12-3/TRBV12-4,TGTGCCAGCAGTTTAGCGCTAGGGACTAGCGGGGAAAGTTACGAGCAGTACTTC,CASSLALGTSGESYEQYF
TRBJ2-7,TRBD1,-,TRBV19,TGTGCCAGTAGCAACTCCGGGACAGGTCGGTACGAGCAGTACTTC,CASSNSGTGRYEQYF
TRBJ2-2,-,few,TRBV6-5,TGTGCCAGCAGTATTAACACCGGGGAGCTGTTTTTT,CASSINTGELFF
TRBJ1-1,-,-,TRBV5-1,TGCGCCAGCAGCTTGGTCTCCAGGGCGAACACTGAAGCTTTCTTT,CASSLVSRANTEAFF
TRBJ2-2,TRBD1,few,TRBV9,TGTGCCAGCAGCGTGGGACAGGGGCCCGGGGAGCTGTTTTTT,CASSVGQGPGELFF
TRBJ1-2,-,few,TRBV3-1,TGTGCCAGCAGCCCGCAGGTGGCCTATGGCTACACCTTC,CASSPQVAYGYTF
TRBJ1-5,TRBD1,-,TRBV28,TGTGCCAGCAGGGAGTTCAGCGACAGGGTCTCTCAGCCCCAGCATTTT,CASREFSDRVSQPQHF
TRBJ1-1,-,once,TRBV5-1,TGCGCCAGCAGCTTGGCCTCTACAGGCGTGGGCACTGAAGCTTTCTTT,CASSLASTGVGTEAFF
TRBJ2-7,TRBD2,few,TRBV5-1,TGCGCCAGCACCCATAGCGGGGGGTTCTCCTACGAGCAGTACTTC,CASTHSGGFSYEQYF
TRBJ2-7,-,many,TRBV10-3,TGTGCCGCTGCCGGGACTTTAAGCTCCTACGAGCAGTACTTC,CAAAGTLSSYEQYF
TRBJ2-7,-,-,TRBV2,TGTGCCAGCAATCGTCAGGGAAGCTACGAGCAGTACTTC,CASNRQGSYEQYF
TRBJ1-5,-,-,TRBV6-6,TGTGCCAGCAGTTACTCCGGGACACCCGATATTCGCCAGCATTTT,CASSYSGTPDIRQHF
TRBJ1-5,-,-,TRBV10-3,TGTGCCATCAGTGAGATAACAGGGCGTCAGCCCCAGCATTTT,CAISEITGRQPQHF
TRBJ1-2,-,-,TRBV18,TGTGCCAGCTCACCCGGGACGCCGGGCTTAGGCTACACCTTC,CASSPGTPGLGYTF
TRBJ2-7,-,few,TRBV18,TGTGCCAGCTCACCACCGAAGGGAGCGTATGATGATGAGCAGTACTTC,CASSPPKGAYDDEQYF
TRBJ2-3,TRBD2,few,TRBV3-1,TGTGCCAGCAGCCAAGATCGGACTAGCGGGAGGGCAGATACGCAGTATTTT,CASSQDRTSGRADTQYF
TRBJ2-3,-,-,TRBV20-1,TGCAGTGCTAGAGCGGGCGCGGGCACAGATACGCAGTATTTT,CSARAGAGTDTQYF
TRBJ1-1,-,-,TRBV7-2,TGTGCCAGCAGCTTAGGGATAGGGACGAACACTGAAGCTTTCTTT,CASSLGIGTNTEAFF
TRBJ2-7,TRBD1,-,TRBV20-1,TGCAGTGCCGACAGGGGCTCATTCTCCTACGAGCAGTACTTC,CSADRGSFSYEQYF
TRBJ2-5,TRBD1,-,TRBV2,TGTGCCAGCAGTGGACGAAAGGACAGGGGGACGGGCAATGAGCAGTACTTC,CASSGRKDRGTGNEQYF
TRBJ1-5,-,-,TRBV20-1,TGCAGTGCTAGGGGGGTCAATCAGCCCCAGCATTTT,CSARGVNQPQHF
TRBJ2-7,-,-,TRBV5-1,TGTGCCAGCAGCTTAGTCCCAGGGGATTCCTACGAGCAGTACTTC,CASSLVPGDSYEQYF
TRBJ2-1,-,-,TRBV2,TGTGCCAGCAGTGGGGGGGGGCTAGCCCACAATGAGCAGTTCTTC,CASSGGGLAHNEQFF
TRBJ2-7,-,-,TRBV6-2/TRBV6-3,TGTGCCAGCAGTTACAGTTCGGGGCGGGGATTCTACGAGCAGTACTTC,CASSYSSGRGFYEQYF
TRBJ2-1,TRBD2,-,TRBV11-2,TGTGCCAGCAGCCCCACGTCCGGGGGGGTCTCCTACAATGAGCAGTTCTTC,CASSPTSGGVSYNEQFF
TRBJ1-1,-,-,TRBV27,TGTGCCAGCAGCTTATCAGGCAAGAACACTGAAGCTTTCTTT,CASSLSGKNTEAFF
TRBJ2-1,-,few,TRBV2,TGTGCCAGCTTTCAGAGTCCTAGCATCCATGAGCAGTTCTTC,CASFQSPSIHEQFF
TRBJ2-7,TRBD2,-,TRBV2,TGTGCCACGCAGTTTAACCCTAGCGGGGCTTCCTACGAGCAGTACTTC,CATQFNPSGASYEQYF
TRBJ2-3,-,-,TRBV27,TGTGCCTGCGTAAGGTTCGCAGGGGGCACAGATACGCAGTATTTT,CACVRFAGGTDTQYF
TRBJ2-1,TRBD2,-,TRBV4-2,TGTGCCAGCAGCCCCCACCCGACTAGCAGGGTCTACAATGAGCAGTTCTTC,CASSPHPTSRVYNEQFF
TRBJ1-2,-,-,TRBV20-1,TGCAGTGCCAATCAGGGAGGGAAAGGCTACACCTTC,CSANQGGKGYTF
TRBJ1-4,-,-,TRBV27,TGTGCCAGCAGTAGGGGCTTATCGAATGAAAAACTGTTTTTT,CASSRGLSNEKLFF
TRBJ2-7,TRBD2,few,TRBV28,TGTGCCAGCAGTTTAAAGGCGCCAGGACTAGCCTACGAGCAGTACTTC,CASSLKAPGLAYEQYF
TRBJ2-1,TRBD2,-,TRBV4-1,TGCGCCAGCAGCCAAGTAGCGGGAGGGATCAATGAGCAGTTCTTC,CASSQVAGGINEQFF
TRBJ2-7,-,few,TRBV20-1,TGCAGTGCTAGAGATCTCCGGTCTATGGACGAGCAGTACTTC,CSARDLRSMDEQYF
TRBJ2-7,TRBD2,-,TRBV5-1,TGCGCCAGCAGCTTGCCGCGACTAGCGGGAAGCTCCTACAATGAGCAGTACTTC,CASSLPRLAGSSYNEQYF
TRBJ2-7,TRBD1,few,TRBV27,TGTGCCAGCAGTTTATTTTCCAGGGGGCCCTCCTACGAGCAGTACTTC,CASSLFSRGPSYEQYF
TRBJ2-1,-,-,TRBV9,TGTGCCAGCAGCGTAGCTACTGGGAGTCACTTCTACAATGAGCAGTTCTTC,CASSVATGSHFYNEQFF
TRBJ2-5,-,-,TRBV5-1,TGCGCCAGCAGCTTGGGTTCCAGCTGGGAGACCCAGTACTTC,CASSLGSSWETQYF
TRBJ2-2,TRBD2,-,TRBV25-1,TGTGCCAGCACTGAGCGGGGGTCCACCGGGGAACTGTTTTTT,CASTERGSTGELFF
TRBJ1-5,-,few,TRBV28,TGTGCCACCCCATATCAGCCCCAGCATTTT,CATPYQPQHF
TRBJ2-1,-,few,TRBV3-1,TGTGCCAGCAGCCCTCCGGGGGGCGGTATGAATGAGCAGTTCTTC,CASSPPGGGMNEQFF
TRBJ1-6,-,-,TRBV3-1,TGTGCCAGCAGCCAAGACGACAGGATCTCCTATAATTCACCCCTCCACTTT,CASSQDDRISYNSPLHF
TRBJ2-4,TRBD1,-,TRBV7-9,TGTGCCAGCAGCCCGAGGACAGGGGGCGCAGAAAACATTCAGTACTTC,CASSPRTGGAENIQYF
TRBJ2-3,-,-,TRBV9,TGTGCCAGCAGCGTAGCGAGTGGCGCAGATACGCAGTATTTT,CASSVASGADTQYF